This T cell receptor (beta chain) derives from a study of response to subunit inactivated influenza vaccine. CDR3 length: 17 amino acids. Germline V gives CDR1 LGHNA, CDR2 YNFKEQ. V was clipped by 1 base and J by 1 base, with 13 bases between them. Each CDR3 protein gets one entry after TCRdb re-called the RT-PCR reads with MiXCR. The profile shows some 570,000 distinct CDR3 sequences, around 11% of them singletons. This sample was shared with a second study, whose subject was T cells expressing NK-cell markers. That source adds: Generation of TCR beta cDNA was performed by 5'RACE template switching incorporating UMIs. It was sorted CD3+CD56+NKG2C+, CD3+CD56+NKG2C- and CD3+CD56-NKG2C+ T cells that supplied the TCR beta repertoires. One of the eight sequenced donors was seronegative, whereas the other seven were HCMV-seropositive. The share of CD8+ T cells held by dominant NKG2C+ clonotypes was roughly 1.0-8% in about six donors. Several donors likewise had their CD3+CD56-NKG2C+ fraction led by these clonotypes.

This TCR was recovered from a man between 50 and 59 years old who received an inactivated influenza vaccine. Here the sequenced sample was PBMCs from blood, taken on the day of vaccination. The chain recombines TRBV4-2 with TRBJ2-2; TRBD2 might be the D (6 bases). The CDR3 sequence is CASSQGLATRNTGELFF. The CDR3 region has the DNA TGTGCCAGCAGCCAAGGCCTGGCGACTAGGAACACCGGGGAGCTGTTTTTT.